This T cell receptor beta chain was captured in a study of PD-1 blockade in mismatch repair-deficient tumors. Study at large: Enrolled about 2012-2016, patients had progressing, pretreated mismatch repair-deficient cancers of 12 types.

Germline V gene lookup returns CDR1 SEHNR and CDR2 FQNEAQ (reference sequence). This CDR3 contains 15 residues. With 6 bases removed from V and 0 bases from J, the gap between germline ends came to 12 bases. The TCR-sequenced patients were a few responders to pembrolizumab. The table came from immunoSEQ multiplex PCR; TCRdb's copy has only in-frame clones and leaves some out. The sample lists 70,000 to 90,000 clones; 70% to 90% were seen once. The source is an adult with mismatch repair-deficient cancer. The V and J genes are TRBV7-9 and TRBJ2-1; D possibly corresponds to TRBD2 (6 bases). The sequences come from peripheral blood, collected 44 weeks after starting pembrolizumab. The CDR3 spells CASSVGGSSYNEQFF. The DNA of the CDR3 is TGTGCCAGCAGTGTGGGGGGAAGCTCCTACAATGAGCAGTTCTTC.